This entry is about one T cell receptor (beta chain). CDR3 length equals 18 residues. The germline CDR1 and CDR2 sequences are LNHDA and SQIVND (reference sequence). The ends lost 3 bases at V and 4 bases at J; junction bases unmatched: 13. These data belong to a study of blood T cell repertoires in COVID-19. Study-wide context: The samples span acute and convalescent COVID-19 from the United States, Italy and Spain.

TCRdb's copy holds only in-frame clones and misses some; the assay was immunoSEQ multiplex PCR. The repertoire holds 350,000 or so clones, about 92% seen once, with around 4% in the top ten. The sample was peripheral blood. This sequence joins TRBV19 and TRBJ2-1; TRBD2 matches at 9 bases. The sequence was collected from a woman in her sixties with COVID-19, enrolled during active disease. The CDR3 region has the DNA TGTGCCAGTAGTATCCCTAGCGGGGCCGCTATTTTTTACAATGAGCAGTTCTTC. This translates into CASSIPSGAAIFYNEQFF.